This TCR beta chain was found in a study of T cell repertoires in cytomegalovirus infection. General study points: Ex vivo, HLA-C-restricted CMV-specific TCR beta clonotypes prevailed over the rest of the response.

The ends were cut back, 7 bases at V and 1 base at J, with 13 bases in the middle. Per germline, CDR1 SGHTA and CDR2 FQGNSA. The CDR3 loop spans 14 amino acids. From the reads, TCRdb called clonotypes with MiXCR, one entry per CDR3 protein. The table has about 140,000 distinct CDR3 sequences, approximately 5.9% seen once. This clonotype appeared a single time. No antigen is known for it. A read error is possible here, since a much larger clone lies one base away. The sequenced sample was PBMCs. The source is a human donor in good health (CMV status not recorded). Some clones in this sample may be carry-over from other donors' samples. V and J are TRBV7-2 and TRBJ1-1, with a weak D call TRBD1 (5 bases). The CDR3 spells CASTLGGANTEAFF. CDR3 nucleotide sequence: TGTGCCAGCACCCTGGGAGGGGCGAACACTGAAGCTTTCTTT.